The entry that follows covers one TCR beta chain sequence. Participant-given clinical history determined each cohort assignment. Donors in Cohort 3 counted as recovered after two negative PCRs, clearance, or symptom resolution. This record belongs to a study of blood T cell repertoires in COVID-19. Background on the study: COVID-19 samples collected from the United States, Italy and Spain covered acute and convalescent phases. From T cells, B-cell-depleted T cells, or PBMCs came the material, which was cDNA or gDNA.

The data were produced by immunoSEQ multiplex PCR, yet TCRdb's version contains in-frame clones alone and is incomplete. The sample has 300,000 to 350,000 clones; roughly 89% are singletons. The CDR3 length is 16 residues. Germline values: CDR1 SGHRS, CDR2 YFSETQ. V was clipped by 4 bases and J by 4 bases; unmatched bases: 9. This chain joins TRBV5-1 and TRBJ2-1, with TRBD1 matching 9 bases. This clonotype was sampled from a woman younger than 35 who had recovered from COVID-19. The specimen was PBMCs or T cells enriched from blood (not recorded which). This CDR3 reads CASSPPKGQGYNEQFF. The DNA for the CDR3 is TGCGCCAGCAGCCCTCCTAAAGGACAGGGGTACAATGAGCAGTTCTTC. Based on the CDR3 plus reference TRBV5-1 and TRBJ2-1, the full variable domain is KAGVTQTPRYLIKTRGQQVTLSCSPISGHRSVSWYQQTPGQGLQFLFEYFSETQRNKGNFPGRFSGRQFSNSRSEMNVSTLELGDSALYLCASSPPKGQGYNEQFFGPGTRLTVL.